The 18 T cell receptor beta chains in this list originate from one sample, sequenced in a study of molecular identifiers for immune sequencing clone quantification listed by TCRdb under 2018. The receptor library was made with PCR. TCRdb lists the instrument as Illumina HiSeq 4000. In TCRdb, the public reads were trimmed at Q25 with fastp and aligned with MiXCR, with productive beta chains retained. Each CDR3 protein appears once, grouped with its most common genes and DNA. Present in this sample are 250,000 to 400,000 distinct CDR3 sequences, 20% to 25% of which were seen just once. Clones ranked in the top ten supply 0.81% of the sample. Sequencing was done on a sample of naive CD8+ T cells from blood, with Jurkat cell RNA spiked in. What this sample's cell subset or site label stands for: FACS-sorted CD8+CD4-CCR7+CD45RA+ naive T cells. The receptors originated from a human donor in good health. Some libraries in this study had Jurkat cell RNA spiked in.

This clonotype was seen a single time. Being one base from a much bigger clone, this may be a read error. The chain uses TRBV13 and TRBJ1-1; D gene unclear. V was pared by 4 bases and J by 0 bases, with 18 bases between. This CDR3 spans 17 amino acids. CDR1 and CDR2 (germline): PRHDT, FYEKMQ (reference sequence). The CDR3 loop reads CASSSHRRSGMNTEAFF. The CDR3 nucleotides are TGTGCCAGCAGCTCCCATAGGAGGAGCGGAATGAACACTGAAGCTTTCTTT. The whole variable domain, remainder taken from reference TRBV13 and TRBJ1-1, is AAGVIQSPRHLIKEKRETATLKCYPIPRHDTVYWYQQGPGQDPQFLISFYEKMQSDKGSIPDRFSAQQFSDYHSELNMSSLELGDSALYFCASSSHRRSGMNTEAFFGQGTRLTVV.

This clonotype was recorded at least ten times. At one of its ends the junction is not consistent with the germline gene, which may arise from a read error. The V and J genes are TRBV5-1 and TRBJ1-1, with D maybe TRBD1 (6 bases). The CDR3 consists of 11 residues. CDR1 and CDR2 from the germline V gene are SGHRS and YFSETQ. The CDR3 coding sequence is TGTGCCAGCAGAAGGGGGACTGAAGCTTTCTTT. Translating gives CASRRGTEAFF.

This clonotype was observed at least ten times. The chain carries TRBV14 and TRBJ1-2; D remains ambiguous. This CDR3 contains 13 residues. Per the germline V gene, CDR1 is SGHDN and CDR2 is FVKESK. V was trimmed by 4 bases and J by 4 bases, leaving 10 bases between them. The CDR3 reads CASSPTDGYGYTF. In nucleotides, the CDR3 is TGTGCCAGCAGCCCTACGGACGGCTATGGCTACACCTTC.

This clonotype came up many times. The CDR3 sequence: CASSIKEREVGEQYF. CDR3 sequence (DNA): TGTGCCAGCAGCATTAAGGAGCGGGAAGTGGGCGAGCAGTACTTC. The chain couples TRBV7-2 to TRBJ2-7; 7 nucleotides line up with TRBD2. Trimming at V came to 5 bases and at J to 6 bases, leaving 13 bases not matched to a gene. Germline V gene data show CDR1 as SGHTA and CDR2 as FQGNSA. This CDR3 comprises 15 residues. Based on the CDR3 plus reference TRBV7-2 and TRBJ2-7, the full variable domain is GAGVSQSPSNKVTEKGKDVELRCDPISGHTALYWYRQSLGQGLEFLIYFQGNSAPDKSGLPSDRFSAERTGGSVSTLTIQRTQQEDSAVYLCASSIKEREVGEQYFGPGTRLTVT.

The J gene is TRBJ1-4, the V gene TRBV19; a possible D gene is TRBD1 (5 bases). The CDR3 runs 14 residues. V lost 11 bases, J lost 7 bases, and 20 bases lay in between. Germline CDR1 is LNHDA and CDR2 is SQIVND (reference sequence). For the CDR3, the DNA is TGTGCCGGTATCGGGACCCGGGGGAGTGAAAAACTGTTTTTT. This sequence encodes CAGIGTRGSEKLFF.

This clonotype has only one observation. A read error may explain this, as a much larger clone is one base away. The chain recombines TRBV30 with TRBJ2-7, with D tentatively TRBD1 (6 bases). Trimming stripped 1 base from V and 5 bases from J, with 9 bases between. The germline V gene encodes CDR1 GTSNPN and CDR2 SVGIG (reference sequence). There are 12 residues in the CDR3. The CDR3 loop reads CAWSAAGDEQYF. The CDR3 coding sequence is TGTGCCTGGAGTGCAGCAGGGGACGAGCAGTACTTC.

The chain uses TRBV15 and TRBJ2-7; no clear D. Germline V lookup: CDR1 LNHNV, CDR2 YYDKDF (reference sequence). V was shortened by 1 base and J by 5 bases, with 18 bases between the two germline ends. The CDR3 extends over 16 amino acids. The CDR3, as DNA: TGTGCCACCAGCAGAGGTTCCCATAGCAGAACCCACGAGCAGTACTTC. Protein sequence: CATSRGSHSRTHEQYF.

The chain couples TRBV6-2 or TRBV6-3 to TRBJ2-3; D call uncertain. Germline assignment: CDR1 MNHEY and CDR2 SVGEGT. The CDR3 length is 16 residues. Trimming took 4 bases from V and 4 from J, leaving 18 bases between them. As DNA, the CDR3 is TGTGCCAGCAGTTCACCGGATAGACTCTCCCCAGATACGCAGTATTTT. This translates into CASSSPDRLSPDTQYF.

On this clonotype: This may arise from a read error, as a much more abundant clone is one base away. V is TRBV20-1 and J is TRBJ1-4; 8 bases are shared with TRBD1. Trimming at V came to 5 bases and at J to 12 bases, leaving 5 bases not matched to a gene. CDR3 length: 11 amino acids. CDR1 is DFQATT, CDR2 SNEGSKA, per germline (reference sequence). The CDR3 nucleotides are TGCAGTGCTCGCTTACAGGGGGAACTGTTTTTT. It yields the protein CSARLQGELFF.

This chain uses TRBV28 with TRBJ2-5; D not resolved. CDR3 length: 14 amino acids. Per the germline V gene, CDR1 is MDHEN and CDR2 is SYDVKM. Trimming left V 1 base short and J 5 bases short, with 11 bases between. The CDR3 spells CASSLYSVQETQYF. CDR3 in DNA: TGTGCCAGCAGTTTATACAGCGTCCAGGAGACCCAGTACTTC.

This clonotype was seen repeatedly, ten times or more. This chain joins TRBV12-5 and TRBJ2-1; 8 nucleotides agree with TRBD2. The germline CDR1 and CDR2 sequences are LGHNT and FRNRAP. CDR3 size: 14 residues. The V gene end was trimmed by 7 bases and the J gene end by 9 bases; junction bases not matched to a gene: 11. CDR3 loop: CASAQGLAVGEQFF. The CDR3, as DNA: TGTGCTAGTGCCCAAGGACTAGCAGTAGGTGAGCAGTTCTTC.

Turning to this clonotype: A much larger clone differs from this one at a single base, so this may be a read error. The J gene is TRBJ2-3, the V gene TRBV20-1; 8 bases map to TRBD1. The CDR3 runs to 14 residues. CDR1 DFQATT and CDR2 SNEGSKA come from the germline V gene (reference sequence). The V gene end was trimmed by 5 bases and the J gene end by 2 bases; junction bases not matched to a gene: 6. The CDR3 nucleotides read TGCAGTGCTGGACAGGGATGGGACACAGATACGCAGTATTTT. Translating it yields CSAGQGWDTDTQYF.

The table lists this clonotype with many counts. The chain employs TRBV27 and TRBJ2-7; 9 bases agree with TRBD1. CDR3 length: 14 amino acids. Trimming removed 3 bases from V and 3 bases from J; junction bases left unmatched: 3. Looked up from germline, CDR1 is MNHEY and CDR2 is SMNVEV (reference sequence). This CDR3 is CASSFATGGYEQYF. CDR3 bases: TGTGCCAGCAGTTTTGCGACAGGGGGCTACGAGCAGTACTTC.

This clonotype appeared many times. The chain employs TRBV27 and TRBJ1-1, with 11 positions matching TRBD1. Germline V CDR1 and CDR2: MNHEY, SMNVEV (reference sequence). The CDR3 totals 15 residues. The V segment lost 2 bases and the J segment 5 bases; nucleotides outside the gene matches: 4. This CDR3 is CASSLTGTGGTEAFF. Written as DNA, the CDR3 is TGTGCCAGCAGTTTAACCGGGACAGGGGGAACTGAAGCTTTCTTT.

Ten or more counts support this clonotype. This chain joins TRBV12-5 and TRBJ1-5, with D possibly TRBD1 on 6 matching bases. Germline V lookup: CDR1 LGHNT, CDR2 FRNRAP. This CDR3 is built from 12 residues. The V end lost 8 bases, the J end lost 6 bases, and 11 bases lay between the germline ends. DNA of the CDR3: TGTGCTAGTCAAGGGGGGAGTCAGCCCCAGCATTTT. Its translation is CASQGGSQPQHF. The variable domain in full, with the rest retrieved from reference TRBV12-5 and TRBJ1-5, is DARVTQTPRHKVTEMGQEVTMRCQPILGHNTVFWYRQTMMQGLELLAYFRNRAPLDDSGMPKDRFSAEMPDATLATLKIQPSEPRDSAVYFCASQGGSQPQHFGDGTRLSIL.

In its sample, this clonotype was seen a few times. The rearrangement links TRBV27 to TRBJ1-6, with D unclear. V lost 3 bases, J lost 7 bases, and 22 bases lay in between. This CDR3 has 18 amino acids. Germline CDR1 is MNHEY and CDR2 is SMNVEV (reference sequence). CDR3 bases: TGTGCCAGCAGTTTCCTCAAACGGGCCCGGTCTATGAATTCACCCCTCCACTTT. It specifies CASSFLKRARSMNSPLHF.

This clonotype was seen at least ten times. The rearrangement uses TRBV6-2 or TRBV6-3 and TRBJ2-1, with D perhaps assigned TRBD1 or TRBD2 (7 bases each). Trimming stripped 2 bases from V and 8 bases from J, with 13 bases between. This CDR3 comprises 14 residues. Germline CDR1 MNHEY, CDR2 SVGEGT. The CDR3 bases are TGTGCCAGCAGTTACGAGACAGGGAGGGATGAGCAGTTCTTC. This encodes CASSYETGRDEQFF.

The chain employs TRBV12-5 and TRBJ2-5; D gene unclear. Trimming removed 1 base at V and 1 base at J, with 10 bases between. From germline, CDR1 is LGHNT and CDR2 FRNRAP. This CDR3 is built from 15 residues. This CDR3 reads CASGLERRLQETQYF. For the CDR3, the DNA is TGTGCTAGTGGTTTGGAGAGACGGCTCCAAGAGACCCAGTACTTC.